What follows are 2 T cell receptor beta chains derived from one specimen sequenced in a study of cytomegalovirus exposure and HLA in healthy donors. The primer mix had 60 Vbeta and 13 Jbeta primers. The table came from immunoSEQ multiplex PCR; TCRdb's copy has only in-frame clones and leaves some out. The sample includes approximately 100,000 clones, under 80% of them seen just once. Input material: PBMCs. All receptors come from a human donor in good health.

J is TRBJ2-2 and V is TRBV2, with 7 positions matching TRBD2. CDR1 is SNHLY, CDR2 FYNNEI, per germline. V was clipped by 2 bases and J by 5 bases; unmatched bases: 2. This CDR3 has 14 residues. The CDR3 is CASSENGGTGELFF. CDR3 bases: TGTGCCAGCAGTGAAAACGGGGGGACCGGGGAGCTGTTTTTT. Filled out from reference TRBV2 and TRBJ2-2, the complete variable domain reads EPEVTQTPSHQVTQMGQEVILRCVPISNHLYFYWYRQILGQKVEFLVSFYNNEISEKSEIFDDQFSVERPDGSNFTLKIRSTKLEDSAMYFCASSENGGTGELFFGEGSRLTVL.

The rearrangement uses TRBV6-1 and TRBJ2-7, with TRBD1 matching over 10 bases. V was pared by 1 base and J by 2 bases, with 2 bases of the junction left unmatched. The CDR3 extends over 15 amino acids. Germline CDR1 reads MNHNS; CDR2 reads SASEGT. Written as DNA, the CDR3 is TGTGCCAGCAGTGAAGGGACAGGGGGGCCCTACGAGCAGTACTTC. It yields the protein CASSEGTGGPYEQYF.